The source of this T cell receptor beta chain is a study of cytomegalovirus exposure and HLA in healthy donors. The PCR had 60 Vbeta and 13 Jbeta primers. Sequencing was performed with immunoSEQ multiplex PCR; in TCRdb, only in-frame clones are kept and a portion is missing. Of 150,000 to 200,000 clones listed, roughly 80% were seen once; the top ten hold about 1.6%. About this clone itself: Its target is not known.

The study, taken as a whole, reports: Owing to their indistinguishability, certain V segments, notably TRBV6-2 and TRBV6-3, were excluded.

This CDR3 contains 15 residues. The germline V gene encodes CDR1 SGHRS and CDR2 YFSETQ. V lost 0 bases and J lost 3, with 12 bases in between. The chain uses TRBV5-1 and TRBJ1-2; possibly TRBD1 for D (6 bases). Sample: PBMCs. This sequence was found in a man between 35 and 55 years old in good health and CMV-seronegative. CDR3 nucleotide sequence: TGCGCCAGCAGCTTGGCGGGGGGCGTTGACTATGGCTACACCTTC. Translated: CASSLAGGVDYGYTF.